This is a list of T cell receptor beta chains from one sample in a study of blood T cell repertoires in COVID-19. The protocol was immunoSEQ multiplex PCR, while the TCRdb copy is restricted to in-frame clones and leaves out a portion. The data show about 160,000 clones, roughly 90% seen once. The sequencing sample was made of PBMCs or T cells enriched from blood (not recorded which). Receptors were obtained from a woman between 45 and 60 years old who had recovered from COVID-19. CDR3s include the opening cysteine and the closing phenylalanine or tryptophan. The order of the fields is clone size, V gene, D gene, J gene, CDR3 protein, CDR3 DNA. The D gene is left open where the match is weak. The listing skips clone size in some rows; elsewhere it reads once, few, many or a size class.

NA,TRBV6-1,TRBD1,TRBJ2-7,CASSAPSIDPTGTYEQYF,TGTGCCAGCAGTGCCCCATCGATAGACCCGACAGGGACCTACGAGCAGTACTTC
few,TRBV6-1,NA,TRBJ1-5,CASSGLSGTKHQPQHF,TGTGCCAGCAGTGGACTATCTGGGACTAAACATCAGCCCCAGCATTTT
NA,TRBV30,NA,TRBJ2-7,CAWSPPGTRSYEQYF,TGTGCCTGGAGTCCTCCCGGGACTCGGTCCTACGAGCAGTACTTC
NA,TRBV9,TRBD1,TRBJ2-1,CASSSGQGTIYNEQFF,TGTGCCAGCAGCTCTGGACAGGGGACGATTTACAATGAGCAGTTCTTC
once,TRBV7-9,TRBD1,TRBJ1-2,CASSLSGQGASGGYTF,TGTGCCAGCAGCTTATCGGGACAGGGGGCCTCCGGGGGCTACACCTTC
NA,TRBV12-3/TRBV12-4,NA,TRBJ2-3,CASSSNRPDTQYF,TGTGCCAGCAGTTCCAACAGGCCTGATACGCAGTATTTT
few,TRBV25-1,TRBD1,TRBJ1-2,CASSKSDRDYGYTF,TGTGCCAGCAGTAAATCAGACAGGGACTATGGCTACACCTTC
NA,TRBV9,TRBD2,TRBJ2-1,CASSKSGSSYNEQFF,TGTGCCAGCAGCAAAAGCGGGAGCTCCTACAATGAGCAGTTCTTC
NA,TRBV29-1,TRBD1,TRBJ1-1,CSAPGQKNTEAFF,TGCAGCGCACCGGGACAGAAGAACACTGAAGCTTTCTTT
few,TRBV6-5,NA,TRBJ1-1,CASSFQTNTEAFF,TGTGCCAGCAGTTTCCAGACTAACACTGAAGCTTTCTTT
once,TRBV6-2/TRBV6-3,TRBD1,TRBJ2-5,CASSYIGQGQETQYF,TGTGCCAGCAGTTACATCGGACAGGGGCAAGAGACCCAGTACTTC
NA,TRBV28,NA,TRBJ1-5,CASSSWDGGSNQPQHF,TGTGCCAGCAGTTCCTGGGACGGGGGGAGCAATCAGCCCCAGCATTTT
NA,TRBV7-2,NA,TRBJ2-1,CASRWDSSSYNEQFF,TGTGCCAGCAGATGGGACTCGAGCTCCTACAATGAGCAGTTCTTC
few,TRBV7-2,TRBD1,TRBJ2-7,CASSFLWGQGTYEQYF,TGTGCCAGCAGCTTTCTCTGGGGACAGGGGACCTACGAGCAGTACTTC